This T cell receptor (beta chain) derives from a study of early T cells in non-severe SARS-CoV-2 infection. Study at large: Unsorted whole blood bulk RNA was sequenced, with unpaired chains. Points from the study as a whole: Using VDJdb, the matching emphasized anti-spike CD8 responses while missing private and CD4 specificities.

The germline gives CDR1 SGHTA, CDR2 FQGNSA. This CDR3 spans 14 amino acids. V was trimmed by 5 bases and J by 7 bases, leaving 15 bases between them. This clonotype was counted ten times or more. Antigen unknown. Attached unique molecular identifiers marked individual cDNA molecules. TCRdb fed the 5' RACE reads into MiXCR, producing one record per CDR3 protein. The table has roughly 48,000 distinct CDR3 sequences, around 5.6% seen once. The clonotype originates from an adult who was a healthcare worker with PCR-confirmed SARS-CoV-2 infection or an uninfected control (not recorded which). The chain combines TRBV7-2 with TRBJ1-5, with D possibly matching TRBD1 (5 bases). The sequencing sample was made of whole blood. The CDR3 sequence: CASSPWGGVQPQHF. The CDR3 DNA reads as TGTGCCAGCAGCCCCTGGGGGGGGGTACAGCCCCAGCATTTT.